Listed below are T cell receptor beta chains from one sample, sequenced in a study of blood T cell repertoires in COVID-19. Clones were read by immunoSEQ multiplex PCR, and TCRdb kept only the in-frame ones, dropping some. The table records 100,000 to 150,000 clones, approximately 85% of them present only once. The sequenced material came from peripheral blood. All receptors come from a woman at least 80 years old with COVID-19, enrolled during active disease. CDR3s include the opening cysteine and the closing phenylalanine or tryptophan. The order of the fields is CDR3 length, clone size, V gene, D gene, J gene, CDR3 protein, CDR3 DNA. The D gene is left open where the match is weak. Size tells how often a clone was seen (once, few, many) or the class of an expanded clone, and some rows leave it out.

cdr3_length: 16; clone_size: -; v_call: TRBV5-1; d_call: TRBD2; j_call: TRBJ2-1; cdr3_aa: CASSLAPSGTGIEQFF; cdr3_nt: TGCGCCAGCAGCTTGGCCCCTAGCGGGACCGGGATTGAGCAGTTCTTC
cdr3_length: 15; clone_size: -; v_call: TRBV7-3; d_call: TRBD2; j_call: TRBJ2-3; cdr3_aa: CASSPVAGGTSTQYF; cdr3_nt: TGTGCCAGCAGCCCAGTAGCGGGAGGCACAAGTACGCAGTATTTT
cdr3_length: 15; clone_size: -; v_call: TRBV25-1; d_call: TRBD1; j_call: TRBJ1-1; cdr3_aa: CASSESTGGWTEAFF; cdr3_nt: TGTGCCAGCAGTGAAAGTACAGGGGGTTGGACTGAAGCTTTCTTT
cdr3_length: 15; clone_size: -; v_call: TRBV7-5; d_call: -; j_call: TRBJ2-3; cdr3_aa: CARSPNGTSTDTQYF; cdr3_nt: TGTGCCAGAAGCCCTAATGGTACCTCCACAGATACGCAGTATTTT
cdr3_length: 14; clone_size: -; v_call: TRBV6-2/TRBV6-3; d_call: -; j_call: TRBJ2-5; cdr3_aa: CASSQPGRQETQYF; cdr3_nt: TGTGCCAGCAGTCAGCCGGGGAGGCAAGAGACCCAGTACTTC
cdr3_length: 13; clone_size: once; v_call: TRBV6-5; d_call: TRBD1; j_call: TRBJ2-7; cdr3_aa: CASSRDRDYEQYF; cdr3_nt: TGTGCCAGCAGTCGGGACAGGGACTACGAGCAGTACTTC
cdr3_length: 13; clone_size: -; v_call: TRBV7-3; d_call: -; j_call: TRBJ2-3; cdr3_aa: CASSPQVADTQYF; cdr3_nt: TGTGCCAGCAGCCCCCAGGTTGCAGATACGCAGTATTTT
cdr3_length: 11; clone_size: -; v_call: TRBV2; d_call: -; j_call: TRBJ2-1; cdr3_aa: CSSGLHNEQFF; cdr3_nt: TGTTCGTCGGGACTGCACAATGAGCAGTTCTTC
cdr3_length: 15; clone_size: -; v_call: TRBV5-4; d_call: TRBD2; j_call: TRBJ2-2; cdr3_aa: CASSLAGLSPGELFF; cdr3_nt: TGTGCCAGCAGCTTAGCGGGATTGAGTCCCGGGGAGCTGTTTTTT
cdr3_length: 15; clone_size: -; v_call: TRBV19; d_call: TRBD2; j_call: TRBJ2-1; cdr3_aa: CASNFSGRADNEQFF; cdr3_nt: TGTGCCAGTAACTTTAGCGGGAGGGCCGACAATGAGCAGTTCTTC
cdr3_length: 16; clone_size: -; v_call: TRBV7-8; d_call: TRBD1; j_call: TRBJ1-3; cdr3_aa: CASSSGTASSGNTIYF; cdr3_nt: TGTGCCAGCAGCTCCGGGACAGCGAGCTCTGGAAACACCATATATTTT
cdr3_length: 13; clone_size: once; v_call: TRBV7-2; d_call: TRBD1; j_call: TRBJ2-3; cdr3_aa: CASSYRGQGAQYF; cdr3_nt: TGTGCCAGCAGCTACCGAGGGCAGGGGGCTCAGTATTTT
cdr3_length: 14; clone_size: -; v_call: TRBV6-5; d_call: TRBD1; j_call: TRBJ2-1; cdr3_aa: CASIDRGLGYEQFF; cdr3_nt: TGTGCCAGCATCGACAGGGGGTTAGGGTATGAGCAGTTCTTC
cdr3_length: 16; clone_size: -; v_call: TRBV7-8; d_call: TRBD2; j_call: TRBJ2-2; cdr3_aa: CASSFRGGFALGELFF; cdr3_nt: TGTGCCAGCAGCTTCCGGGGAGGGTTCGCGCTTGGGGAGCTGTTTTTT
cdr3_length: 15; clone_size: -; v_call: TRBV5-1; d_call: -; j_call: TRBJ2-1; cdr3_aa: CASSWGPVQAPQQFF; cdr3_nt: TGCGCCAGCAGCTGGGGCCCCGTGCAGGCCCCCCAACAGTTCTTC
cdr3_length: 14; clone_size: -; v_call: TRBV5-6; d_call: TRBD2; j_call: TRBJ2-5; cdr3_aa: CASTGLAVKETQYF; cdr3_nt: TGTGCCAGCACTGGACTAGCGGTTAAAGAGACCCAGTACTTC
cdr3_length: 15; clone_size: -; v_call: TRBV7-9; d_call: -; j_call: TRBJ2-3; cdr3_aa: CASSPNTGRTDTQYF; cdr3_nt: TGTGCCAGCAGCCCTAACACAGGCCGCACAGATACGCAGTATTTT
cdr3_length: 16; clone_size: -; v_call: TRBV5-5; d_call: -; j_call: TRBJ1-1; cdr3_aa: CASSFEARTPNTEAFF; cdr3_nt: TGTGCCAGCAGCTTTGAGGCGAGGACACCGAACACTGAAGCTTTCTTT
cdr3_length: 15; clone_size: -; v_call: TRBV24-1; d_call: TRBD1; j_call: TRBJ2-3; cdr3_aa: CATGEDRGLLDTQYF; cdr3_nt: TGTGCCACAGGAGAGGACAGGGGGCTGTTAGATACGCAGTATTTT
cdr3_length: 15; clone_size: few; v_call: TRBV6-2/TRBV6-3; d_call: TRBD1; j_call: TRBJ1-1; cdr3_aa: CASSPGGRMNTEAFF; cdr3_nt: TGTGCCAGCAGTCCAGGGGGGAGAATGAACACTGAAGCTTTCTTT
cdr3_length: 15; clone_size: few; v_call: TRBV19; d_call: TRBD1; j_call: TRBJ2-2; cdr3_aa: CASTETGGRTGELFF; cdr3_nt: TGTGCCAGTACCGAGACAGGGGGCCGGACCGGGGAGCTGTTTTTT
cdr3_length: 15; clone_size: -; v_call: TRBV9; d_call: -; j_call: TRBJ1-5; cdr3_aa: CASSVGGQTNQPQHF; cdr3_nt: TGTGCCAGCAGCGTAGGGGGACAAACCAATCAGCCCCAGCATTTT
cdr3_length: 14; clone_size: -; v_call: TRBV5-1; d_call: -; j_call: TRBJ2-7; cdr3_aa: CASRTEGADYEQYF; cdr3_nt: TGCGCCAGCCGAACGGAGGGCGCCGACTACGAGCAGTACTTC
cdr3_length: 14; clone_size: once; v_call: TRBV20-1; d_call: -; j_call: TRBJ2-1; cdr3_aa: CSASIGSSYNEQFF; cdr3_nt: TGCAGTGCTAGTATCGGGAGCTCCTACAATGAGCAGTTCTTC
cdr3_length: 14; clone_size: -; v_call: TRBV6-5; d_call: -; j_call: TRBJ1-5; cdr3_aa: CASSLSGGNQPQHF; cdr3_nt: TGTGCCAGCAGTCTCTCGGGGGGCAATCAGCCCCAGCATTTT
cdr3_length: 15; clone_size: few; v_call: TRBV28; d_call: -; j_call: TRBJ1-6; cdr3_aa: CASSFVTAGNSPLHF; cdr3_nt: TGTGCCAGCAGTTTCGTGACAGCCGGGAATTCACCCCTCCACTTT
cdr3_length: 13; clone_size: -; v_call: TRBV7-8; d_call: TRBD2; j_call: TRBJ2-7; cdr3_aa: CASSLRLADEQYF; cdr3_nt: TGTGCCAGCAGCTTACGACTAGCGGACGAGCAGTACTTC
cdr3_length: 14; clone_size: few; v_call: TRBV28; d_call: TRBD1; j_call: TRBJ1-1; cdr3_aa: CASKITGVNTEAFF; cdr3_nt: TGTGCCAGCAAAATAACAGGGGTGAACACTGAAGCTTTCTTT
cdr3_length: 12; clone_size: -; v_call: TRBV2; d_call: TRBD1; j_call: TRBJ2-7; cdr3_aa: CASSSQGYEQYF; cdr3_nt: TGTGCCAGCAGTTCACAGGGGTACGAGCAGTACTTC
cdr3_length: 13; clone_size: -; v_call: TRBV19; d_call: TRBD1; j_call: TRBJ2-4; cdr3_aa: CASTEGASNIQYF; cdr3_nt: TGTGCCAGTACCGAGGGGGCGTCAAACATTCAGTACTTC
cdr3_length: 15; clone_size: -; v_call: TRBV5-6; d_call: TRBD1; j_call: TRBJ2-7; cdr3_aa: CASSLVAGGSYEQYF; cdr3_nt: TGTGCCAGCAGCTTGGTAGCAGGGGGCTCCTACGAGCAGTACTTC
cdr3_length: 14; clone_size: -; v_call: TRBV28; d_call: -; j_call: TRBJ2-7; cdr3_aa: CASSFSRPPYEQYF; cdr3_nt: TGTGCCAGCAGTTTTTCCAGGCCACCCTACGAGCAGTACTTC
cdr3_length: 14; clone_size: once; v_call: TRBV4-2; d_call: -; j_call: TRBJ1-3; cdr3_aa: CASSPGTTGNTIYF; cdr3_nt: TGTGCCAGCAGCCCAGGGACTACTGGAAACACCATATATTTT
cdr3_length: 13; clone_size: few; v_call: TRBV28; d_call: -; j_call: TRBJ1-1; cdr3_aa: CASSLSGNTEAFF; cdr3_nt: TGTGCCAGCAGTTTATCGGGGAACACTGAAGCTTTCTTT
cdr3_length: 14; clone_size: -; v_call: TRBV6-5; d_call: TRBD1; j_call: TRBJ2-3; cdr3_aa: CASSDRVQGDTQYF; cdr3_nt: TGTGCCAGCAGCGACAGGGTTCAAGGAGATACGCAGTATTTT
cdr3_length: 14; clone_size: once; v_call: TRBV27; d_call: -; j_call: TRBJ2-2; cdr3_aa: CASMDMGRTGELFF; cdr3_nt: TGTGCCAGCATGGACATGGGCAGAACCGGGGAGCTGTTTTTT
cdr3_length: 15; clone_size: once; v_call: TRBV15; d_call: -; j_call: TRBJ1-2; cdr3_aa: CATSPLGEGTYGYTF; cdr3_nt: TGTGCCACCAGCCCCCTCGGAGAGGGAACTTATGGCTACACCTTC
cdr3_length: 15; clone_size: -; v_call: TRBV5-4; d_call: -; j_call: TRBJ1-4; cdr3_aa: CASSPKQGTNEKLFF; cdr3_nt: TGTGCCAGCAGCCCCAAACAGGGAACTAATGAAAAACTGTTTTTT
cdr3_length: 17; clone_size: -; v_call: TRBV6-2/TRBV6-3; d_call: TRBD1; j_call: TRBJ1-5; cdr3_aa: CASSYVPGGFSNQPQHF; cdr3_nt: TGTGCCAGCAGTTACGTCCCAGGGGGCTTTAGCAATCAGCCCCAGCATTTT
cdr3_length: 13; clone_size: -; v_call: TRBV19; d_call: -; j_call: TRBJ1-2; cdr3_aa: CASSQTTNYGYTF; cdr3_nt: TGTGCCAGTAGTCAGACAACGAACTATGGCTACACCTTC
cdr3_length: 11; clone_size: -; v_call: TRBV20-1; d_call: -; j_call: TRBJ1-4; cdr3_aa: CSATRAGKLFF; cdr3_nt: TGCAGTGCTACTAGAGCGGGGAAACTGTTTTTT
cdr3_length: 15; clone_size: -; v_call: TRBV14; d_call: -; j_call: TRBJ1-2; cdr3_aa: CASSQDTRTPYGYTF; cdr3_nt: TGTGCCAGCAGCCAAGATACACGGACACCCTATGGCTACACCTTC
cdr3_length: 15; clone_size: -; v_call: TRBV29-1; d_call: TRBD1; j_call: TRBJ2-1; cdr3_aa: CSVDGTGGRNNEQFF; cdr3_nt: TGCAGCGTTGACGGGACAGGGGGTCGGAACAATGAGCAGTTCTTC